These 27 T cell receptor beta chains were all obtained from the same sample, sequenced in a study of T cell changes during pregnancy in multiple sclerosis. The method was immunoSEQ multiplex PCR; TCRdb's version includes in-frame clones alone and lacks a portion of them. The table has about 75,000 clones, 90% to 95% seen once. Sample: CD4+ T cells from peripheral blood mononuclear cells, taken before pregnancy. Receptor source: a female donor with multiple sclerosis, enrolled in a pregnancy study.

The V and J genes are TRBV14 and TRBJ1-1; 9 positions agree with TRBD1. Germline V gene sequence: CDR1 SGHDN, CDR2 FVKESK. There are 15 residues in the CDR3. Trimming cost V 4 bases and J 3 bases; bases outside gene matches: 6. The CDR3 spells CASSRTGGLDTEAFF. In DNA form, the CDR3 reads TGTGCCAGCAGCCGCACAGGGGGCCTTGACACTGAAGCTTTCTTT.

The chain recombines TRBV28 with TRBJ1-2; 10 positions agree with TRBD1. The CDR3 length is 13 residues. V shed 8 bases, J shed 8 bases, and the junction held 8 bases outside the gene matches. Germline lookup yields CDR1 MDHEN and CDR2 SYDVKM. CDR3 region: CASGPGQGTGYTF. The DNA for the CDR3 is TGTGCCAGCGGACCGGGACAGGGGACCGGCTACACCTTC.

The V gene is TRBV28, the J gene TRBJ2-2; 15 bases are shared with TRBD2. This CDR3 is built from 17 residues. The V and J ends lost 5 bases and 3 bases, in that order; junction bases with no gene match: 4. Looked up from germline, CDR1 is MDHEN and CDR2 is SYDVKM. This chain's CDR3 is CASSPRTSGRDTGELFF. CDR3 nucleotides: TGTGCCAGCAGTCCGAGGACTAGCGGGAGGGACACCGGGGAGCTGTTTTTT.

This chain links TRBV19 with TRBJ1-3, with a possible D match to TRBD1 (6 bases). The CDR3 contains 14 residues. CDR1 and CDR2 from the germline V gene are LNHDA and SQIVND (reference sequence). V gave up 5 bases and J gave up 2 bases, with 10 bases separating them. In DNA, the CDR3 is TGTGCCAGTAGTCCGCGACAGGCTGGAAACACCATATATTTT. This sequence encodes CASSPRQAGNTIYF.

This chain uses TRBV6-4 with TRBJ2-3; tentatively, D is TRBD1 (6 bases). There are 14 residues in the CDR3. Germline CDR1 reads MRHNA; CDR2 reads SNTAGT. With 6 bases removed from V and 1 base from J, the gap between germline ends came to 11 bases. CDR3 nucleotide sequence: TGTGCCAGCAGCCGACAGGCGGGCACAGATACGCAGTATTTT. Its protein product is CASSRQAGTDTQYF.

The genes are TRBV11-3 and TRBJ2-1; 9 positions match TRBD1. Germline V gene data show CDR1 as SGHNT and CDR2 as YENEEA. With 5 bases clipped from V and 5 bases from J, the junction kept 10 bases outside the gene matches. This CDR3 region has 16 residues. CDR3 amino acids: CASSRHRGLNDNEQFF. For the CDR3, the DNA is TGTGCCAGCAGCCGTCACAGGGGGCTAAACGACAATGAGCAGTTCTTC.

The chain employs TRBV6-1 and TRBJ2-7, with a tentative D call TRBD2 (5 bases). This CDR3 contains 13 residues. Per the germline V gene, CDR1 is MNHNS and CDR2 is SASEGT. Trimming took 5 bases from V and 0 from J, leaving 8 bases between them. The CDR3, as DNA: TGTGCCAGCAGTCTCAGCGGCTCCTACGAGCAGTACTTC. This translates into CASSLSGSYEQYF.

This chain links TRBV7-2 with TRBJ2-7; 9 positions match TRBD2. The V gene end was trimmed by 5 bases and the J gene end by 6 bases; junction bases not matched to a gene: 8. Germline V gene data show CDR1 as SGHTA and CDR2 as FQGNSA. This CDR3 contains 14 residues. The CDR3: CASSLSGGPFEQYF. DNA for the CDR3: TGTGCCAGCAGCCTTAGCGGGGGTCCATTCGAGCAGTACTTC.

A single count supports this clone. The V gene is TRBV6-5, the J gene TRBJ1-2; 7 bases fit TRBD1. Germline V gene lookup returns CDR1 MNHEY and CDR2 SVGAGI. The trim removed 6 bases at V and 9 bases at J, leaving 10 bases unmatched. The CDR3 loop spans 13 amino acids. The CDR3 sequence is CASSRDRAASYTF. DNA of the CDR3: TGTGCCAGCAGCCGCGACAGGGCGGCGAGCTACACCTTC.

The chain links TRBV6-5 to TRBJ1-2; TRBD1 agrees at 10 bases. V shed 5 bases, J shed 8 bases, and the junction held 8 bases outside the gene matches. Germline assignment: CDR1 MNHEY and CDR2 SVGAGI. This CDR3 has 14 amino acids. The CDR3 sequence is CASSTHGQGGGYTF. The DNA of the CDR3 is TGTGCCAGCAGTACACACGGACAGGGGGGCGGCTACACCTTC.

The chain is built from TRBV6-1 and TRBJ2-3, with 7 positions matching TRBD2. Germline CDR1 is MNHNS and CDR2 is SASEGT. This CDR3 region has 14 residues. Trimming removed 6 bases from V and 3 bases from J; junction bases left unmatched: 6. The CDR3 sequence is CASSPLAATDTQYF. In nucleotides, the CDR3 is TGTGCCAGCAGCCCGCTAGCGGCGACAGATACGCAGTATTTT.

V is TRBV5-1 and J is TRBJ1-4; D not certain. The CDR3 is made up of 13 amino acids. Trimming removed 0 bases at V and 8 bases at J, with 8 bases between. Germline CDR1 reads SGHRS; CDR2 reads YFSETQ. CDR3 sequence (DNA): TGCGCCAGCAGCTTGGGACGGGAGGAAAAACTGTTTTTT. This codes for CASSLGREEKLFF.

V and J are TRBV28 and TRBJ2-7, with D uncertain. Trimming left V 9 bases short and J 0 bases short, with 6 bases between. The CDR3 is 11 residues long. Germline V CDR1 and CDR2: MDHEN, SYDVKM. The CDR3 loop reads CASLSSYEQYF. CDR3 in DNA: TGTGCCAGTCTAAGCTCCTACGAGCAGTACTTC.

This clone has a single count. J is TRBJ2-7 and V is TRBV7-2; 13 positions match TRBD2. This CDR3 is 14 amino acids long. V lost 5 bases and J lost 12; bases outside the gene matches: 10. Germline CDR1 and CDR2: SGHTA and FQGNSA. Here the CDR3 DNA reads TGTGCCAGCAGCCCTGGGACTAGCGGGAAGATAGGGTACTTC. Translation gives CASSPGTSGKIGYF.

The V and J genes are TRBV7-8 and TRBJ2-1, with D uncertain. There are 14 residues in the CDR3. Trimming took off 2 bases at V and 4 bases at J, with 9 bases between the two ends. Germline CDR1 is SGHVS and CDR2 is FQNEAQ. The CDR3 DNA reads as TGTGCCAGCAGCTTATCGATAGTGTACAATGAGCAGTTCTTC. The encoded protein is CASSLSIVYNEQFF.

V usage is TRBV6-1 and J usage is TRBJ1-1; unclear D gene. V was pared by 6 bases and J by 4 bases, with 9 bases between. This CDR3 is built from 12 residues. Germline V gene sequence: CDR1 MNHNS, CDR2 SASEGT. DNA of the CDR3: TGTGCCAGCAGCTGGGCAGGCACTGAAGCTTTCTTT. Protein product: CASSWAGTEAFF.

V is TRBV29-1 and J is TRBJ1-1; D is perhaps TRBD1 (6 bases). The ends were cut back, 4 bases at V and 5 bases at J, with 23 bases in the middle. The germline CDR1 and CDR2 sequences are SQVTM and ANQGSEA. The CDR3 has 16 residues. CDR3 coding DNA: TGCAGCGTTGTAGGTCACAGGGAAGGTAGTGCTACTGAAGCTTTCTTT. Protein product: CSVVGHREGSATEAFF.

The rearrangement links TRBV5-8 to TRBJ2-7; the D is unclear. V was cut by 3 bases and J by 5 bases, with 18 bases left in between. Germline lookup yields CDR1 SGHTS and CDR2 YDEGEE. The CDR3 runs 15 residues. Written as DNA, the CDR3 is TGTGCCAGCAGCTGGTATCTGGGTATCAGGCACGAGCAGTACTTC. The encoded protein is CASSWYLGIRHEQYF.

The V and J genes are TRBV28 and TRBJ2-3, with a possible D match to TRBD2 (5 bases). The germline V gene encodes CDR1 MDHEN and CDR2 SYDVKM. The CDR3 covers 15 residues. The ends were cut back, 3 bases at V and 0 bases at J, with 10 bases in the middle. For the CDR3, the DNA is TGTGCCAGCAGTTTTGAAGGGAGCAGCACAGATACGCAGTATTTT. It codes for CASSFEGSSTDTQYF.

V usage is TRBV9 and J usage is TRBJ1-4, with 7 bases fitting TRBD1. After removal of 1 base from V and 1 base from J, the junction contained 13 bases not matched to a gene. The CDR3 loop spans 19 amino acids. Germline CDR1 reads SGDLS; CDR2 reads YYNGEE. DNA of the CDR3: TGTGCCAGCAGCGTAACCGCAAACCCCGGGACAGTAACTAATGAAAAACTGTTTTTT. As protein: CASSVTANPGTVTNEKLFF.

J is TRBJ2-5 and V is TRBV10-3; 9 bases are a match to TRBD2. V lost 3 bases, J lost 4 bases, and 12 bases stayed unmatched. CDR1 is ENHRY and CDR2 is SYGVKD in the germline V gene. The CDR3 runs to 17 residues. The CDR3 sequence: CAISDIATSGGGETQYF. The CDR3 bases are TGTGCCATCAGTGATATAGCGACTAGCGGCGGTGGAGAGACCCAGTACTTC.

The V gene is TRBV4-1, the J gene TRBJ2-4; 9 nucleotides line up with TRBD2. Trimming cost V 1 base and J 6 bases; bases outside gene matches: 10. The CDR3 is 17 amino acids. The V gene's germline CDR1 is MGHRA and CDR2 YSYEKL. For the CDR3, the DNA is TGCGCCAGCAGCCAAGGGTCTAGCGGGATCCTGAGAAACATTCAGTACTTC. This sequence encodes CASSQGSSGILRNIQYF.

This clone was seen a handful of times. The V gene is TRBV9, the J gene TRBJ1-1; 8 nucleotides line up with TRBD1. V lost 3 bases to trimming and J lost 1 base; unmatched junction nucleotides: 2. Germline loops: CDR1 SGDLS, CDR2 YYNGEE. CDR3 length: 14 residues. CDR3 nucleotide sequence: TGTGCCAGCAGCGGACAGGGGACGAACACTGAAGCTTTCTTT. Its protein is CASSGQGTNTEAFF.

The chain recombines TRBV28 with TRBJ2-3; 8 bases agree with TRBD2. CDR1 MDHEN and CDR2 SYDVKM come from the germline V gene. The junction had 9 bases not matched to a gene; V was cut back by 6 bases and J by 4 bases. This CDR3 has 15 residues. CDR3 loop: CASRSLAARADTQYF. Here the CDR3 DNA reads TGTGCCAGCAGGTCACTAGCGGCCCGCGCAGATACGCAGTATTTT.

This chain connects TRBV19 to TRBJ2-7, with a possible D match to TRBD1 (6 bases). CDR3 length: 13 amino acids. Germline V gene lookup returns CDR1 LNHDA and CDR2 SQIVND (reference sequence). V shed 5 bases and J shed 3 bases, with 11 bases lying between them. In nucleotides, the CDR3 is TGTGCCAGTAGTGGGGGACACCTCTACGAGCAGTACTTC. This codes for CASSGGHLYEQYF. Filled out from reference TRBV19 and TRBJ2-7, the complete variable domain reads DGGITQSPKYLFRKEGQNVTLSCEQNLNHDAMYWYRQDPGQGLRLIYYSQIVNDFQKGDIAEGYSVSREKKESFPLTVTSAQKNPTAFYLCASSGGHLYEQYFGPGTRLTVT.

CDR3 coding DNA: TGTGCCAGCATCCCCCTCGGGCGGGAGAGATACGAGCAGTACTTC. Amino acids: CASIPLGRERYEQYF. The chain recombines TRBV6-5 with TRBJ2-7; 7 bases line up with TRBD2. V dropped 7 bases and J dropped 4; count of bases not matched to a gene: 13. This CDR3 has 15 residues. CDR1 MNHEY and CDR2 SVGAGI come from the germline V gene.

V and J are TRBV6-4 and TRBJ2-3; 8 bases map to TRBD1. V lost 6 bases, J lost 5 bases, and 22 bases stayed unmatched. The CDR3 is 19 residues long. Germline-derived CDR1 and CDR2 are MRHNA and SNTAGT. This chain's CDR3 is CASSSPLSPGTGSEDTQYF. As DNA, the CDR3 is TGTGCCAGCAGCTCACCACTTTCCCCAGGGACAGGCTCCGAAGATACGCAGTATTTT.